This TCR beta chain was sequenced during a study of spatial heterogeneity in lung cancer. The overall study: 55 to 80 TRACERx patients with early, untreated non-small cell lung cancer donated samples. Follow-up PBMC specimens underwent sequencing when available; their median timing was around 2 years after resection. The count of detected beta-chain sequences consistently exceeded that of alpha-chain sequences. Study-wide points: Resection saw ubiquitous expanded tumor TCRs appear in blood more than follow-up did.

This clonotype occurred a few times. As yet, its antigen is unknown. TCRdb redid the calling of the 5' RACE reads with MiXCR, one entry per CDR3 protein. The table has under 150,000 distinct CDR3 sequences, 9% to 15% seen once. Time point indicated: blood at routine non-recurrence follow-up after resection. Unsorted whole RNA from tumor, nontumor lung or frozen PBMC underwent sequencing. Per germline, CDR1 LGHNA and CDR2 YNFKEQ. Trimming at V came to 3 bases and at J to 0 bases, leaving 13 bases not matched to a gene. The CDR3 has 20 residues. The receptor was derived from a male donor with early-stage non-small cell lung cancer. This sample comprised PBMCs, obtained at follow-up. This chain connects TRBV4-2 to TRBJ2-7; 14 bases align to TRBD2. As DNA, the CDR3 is TGTGCCAGCAGCCATATCCCCGGGACTAGCGGGGGTAAAAGCTCCTACGAGCAGTACTTC. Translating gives CASSHIPGTSGGKSSYEQYF.